This TCR beta chain was observed in a study of CXCR3-negative and CXCR3-positive naive CD8 T cells. Points from the study as a whole: Much lower diversity was found in memory CD8+ cells, while both naive subsets had comparably high diversity. More hydrophobic TRB CDR3s occurred in CXCR3-positive than in CXCR3-negative naive cells. Naive cells used TRBV-TRBJ genes in much the same way whether CXCR3-negative or CXCR3-positive; memory cells did not.

As concerns this clonotype: The target antigen is unknown.

Each CD8+ T cell subset was flow-sorted in triplicate. Every sort contained some 300,000 cells. A CD45RO-CCR7+CD27+CD95- profile was what naive CD8+ T cells displayed. The CDR3 runs to 14 residues. CDR1 and CDR2 (germline): MNHNS, SASEGT. 5' RACE with UMI labels generated the TRB cDNA libraries. TCRdb processed the 5' RACE reads again and assigns one entry to each CDR3 protein, with no DNA. The data show about 86,000 distinct CDR3 sequences, and the top ten clones hold 0.75% to 0.95%. The chain is built from TRBV6-1 and TRBJ2-1. The TCR was taken from a human donor in good health. Some clones in this sample may be carry-over from other donors' samples. The sample was naive CXCR3+ CD8+ T cells from blood. As to subset: CD45RO-CCR7+CD27+CD95- naive CD8+ T cells expressing CXCR3 (TNR3+). Here the CDR3 reads CASGSRQASAEQFF.